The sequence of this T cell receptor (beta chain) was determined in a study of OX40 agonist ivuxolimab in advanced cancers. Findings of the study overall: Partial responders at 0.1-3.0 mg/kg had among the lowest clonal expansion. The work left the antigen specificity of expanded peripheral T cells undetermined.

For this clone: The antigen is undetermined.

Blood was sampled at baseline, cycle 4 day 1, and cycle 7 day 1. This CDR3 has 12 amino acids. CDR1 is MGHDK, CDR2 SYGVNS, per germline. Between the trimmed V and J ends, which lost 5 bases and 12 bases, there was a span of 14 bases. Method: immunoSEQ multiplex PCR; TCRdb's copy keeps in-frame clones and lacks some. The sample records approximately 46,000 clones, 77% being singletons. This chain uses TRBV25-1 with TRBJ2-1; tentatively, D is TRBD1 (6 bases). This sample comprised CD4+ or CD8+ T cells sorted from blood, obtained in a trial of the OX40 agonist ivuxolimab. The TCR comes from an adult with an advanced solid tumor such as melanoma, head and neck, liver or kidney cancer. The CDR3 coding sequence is TGTGCCAGCAGTACCCCCGTAGGGGGGCAGTTCTTC. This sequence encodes CASSTPVGGQFF.